This is a list of T cell receptor beta chains from one sample in a study of blood T cell repertoires in COVID-19. Assay used: immunoSEQ multiplex PCR; TCRdb lists only in-frame clones, some missing. Among 200,000 to 250,000 clones, roughly 79% were seen once, and the ten largest hold 15%. Sequencing input: PBMCs or T cells enriched from blood (not recorded which). Receptor source: a man aged 35 to 55 who had recovered from COVID-19. Each CDR3 is given with its conserved first and last residue. The D gene is left open where the match is weak. Clone size, where shown, is once, few, many, or a class for clones that have expanded.

j_gene | v_gene | abundance | d_gene | CDR3aa | CDR3nt
TRBJ2-1 | TRBV30 | few | TRBD2 | CAWSVSQHSAGVPNEQFF | TGTGCCTGGAGTGTATCACAACATTCAGCGGGGGTTCCGAATGAGCAGTTCTTC
TRBJ1-1 | TRBV4-1 | once | TRBD1 | CASSQVLKGAKGTEAFF | TGCGCCAGCAGCCAAGTATTAAAGGGGGCAAAGGGTACTGAAGCTTTCTTT
TRBJ2-3 | TRBV7-2 | - | TRBD2 | CASSYTGTSGKGTQYF | TGTGCCAGCAGCTATACCGGGACTAGCGGTAAAGGTACGCAGTATTTT
TRBJ2-5 | TRBV7-2 | - | TRBD1 | CASSHSGTEETQYF | TGTGCCAGCAGCCATTCCGGGACAGAAGAGACCCAGTACTTC
TRBJ2-4 | TRBV6-5 | - | TRBD1 | CASSSRGKGNIQYF | TGTGCCAGCAGTTCCAGGGGGAAGGGAAACATTCAGTACTTC
TRBJ2-7 | TRBV2 | once | - | CASTQAGYEQYF | TGTGCCAGCACCCAGGCGGGCTACGAGCAGTACTTC
TRBJ2-3 | TRBV11-2 | few | TRBD1 | CASSLPFTGAEPYF | TGTGCCAGCAGCTTGCCGTTCACAGGGGCCGAGCCGTATTTT
TRBJ2-3 | TRBV7-3 | - | - | CASRGRSPRDTQYF | TGTGCCAGCAGGGGCCGTAGTCCCAGGGATACGCAGTATTTT
TRBJ1-5 | TRBV19 | - | TRBD1 | CASSKDRGWKSNQPQHF | TGTGCCAGTAGTAAGGACAGGGGTTGGAAGAGCAATCAGCCCCAGCATTTT
TRBJ1-1 | TRBV19 | - | TRBD1 | CASRTTEATGKAEAFF | TGTGCCAGTAGGACGACCGAAGCGACAGGGAAGGCTGAAGCTTTCTTT
TRBJ1-1 | TRBV2 | - | - | CASTGVRNTEAFF | TGTGCCAGCACAGGCGTCAGGAACACTGAAGCTTTCTTT
TRBJ1-2 | TRBV7-9 | - | TRBD1 | CASSSATGGDNYGYTF | TGTGCCAGCAGCTCAGCTACAGGGGGCGACAACTATGGCTACACCTTC
TRBJ2-3 | TRBV7-3 | - | - | CASSRTGSTDTQYF | TGTGCCAGCAGCCGGACGGGGAGCACAGATACGCAGTATTTT
TRBJ1-2 | TRBV7-9 | - | - | CASSPAGRLYGYTF | TGTGCCAGCAGCCCAGCGGGTAGACTTTATGGCTACACCTTC
TRBJ1-6 | TRBV5-1 | - | - | CASSPGLRYNSPLHF | TGCGCCAGCAGCCCAGGGCTACGCTATAATTCACCCCTCCACTTT
TRBJ2-3 | TRBV5-1 | few | - | CASRSVDTQYF | TGCGCCAGCAGGTCGGTAGATACGCAGTATTTT
TRBJ1-1 | TRBV5-5 | - | - | CASSTTANTEAFF | TGTGCCAGCAGCACGACAGCGAACACTGAAGCTTTCTTT
TRBJ1-6 | TRBV6-5 | - | - | CASSSVNSPLHF | TGTGCCAGCAGCTCCGTTAATTCACCCCTCCACTTT
TRBJ2-1 | TRBV19 | - | - | CASSIAREVEQFF | TGTGCCAGTAGTATAGCGAGGGAGGTAGAGCAGTTCTTC
TRBJ1-1 | TRBV6-5 | - | - | CASSYPEGTEAFF | TGTGCCAGCAGTTATCCCGAGGGCACTGAAGCTTTCTTT
TRBJ2-1 | TRBV5-1 | - | TRBD2 | CASTGTSGTYEQFF | TGCGCCAGCACCGGGACTAGCGGGACTTATGAGCAGTTCTTC
TRBJ1-6 | TRBV11-2 | - | - | CASSLNTPLHF | TGTGCCAGCAGCCTCAACACACCCCTCCACTTT
TRBJ2-3 | TRBV4-3 | - | - | CASSQRSSTDTQYF | TGCGCCAGCAGCCAGAGATCTAGCACAGATACGCAGTATTTT